One T cell receptor (beta chain) is described in this entry. As yet, its antigen is unknown. CDR1 KGHSH and CDR2 LQKENI come from the germline V gene. The CDR3 consists of 15 residues. The trim removed 5 bases at V and 2 bases at J, leaving 6 bases unmatched. The data were obtained in a study of shared clonotypes between healthy human individuals. General study results and limits: There were few donors, and this limited the genetic and exposure-history diversity represented. Naive CD4 clonotypes overlapped across several donors at around 4.8%.

Method: immunoSEQ multiplex PCR; TCRdb's copy keeps in-frame clones and lacks some. The repertoire consists of hundreds of thousands of clones, with 90% to 96% occurring once and the leading ten covering 0.06%. The sequence was obtained from a woman aged 25-40 years in good health. The chain has TRBV18 and TRBJ2-5; TRBD1 agrees at 9 bases. Sequenced input: naive CD4+ T cells sorted from blood. The subset was: CD45RA+ positively selected. The CDR3 sequence is CASSAWDREQETQYF. CDR3 coding DNA: TGTGCCAGCTCAGCCTGGGACAGGGAACAAGAGACCCAGTACTTC.